The rows below give T cell receptor beta chains drawn from one sample of a study of blood T cells in healthy people across ages. TCRdb itself ran the 5' RACE reads through MiXCR, one entry per CDR3 protein. The sample includes approximately 900,000 distinct CDR3 sequences, around 29% of them seen just once. This same sample was also taken into another study, of T cells of mothers and their children.

Sequenced: blood. The receptors were sampled from a woman in her thirties or forties in good health. The CDR3 runs from the conserved cysteine through the conserved F or W. The D gene is left open where the match is weak. A clone size is listed for some rows: how often the clone was seen (once, few, many), or a class if it is expanded.

NA	NA	TRBV12-3/TRBV12-4	14	TRBJ1-2	TGTGCCAGCAGTCACGACGGGACGCCGTATGGCTACACCTTC	CASSHDGTPYGYTF
few	NA	TRBV7-2	17	TRBJ2-1	TGTGCCAGCAGCCAGCCCTTTGGGCGGGGCCTTTACAATGAGCAGTTCTTC	CASSQPFGRGLYNEQFF
many	TRBD1	TRBV28	13	TRBJ2-5	TGTGCCAGCAGACGGACAGGGCGGGAGACCCAGTACTTC	CASRRTGRETQYF
once	TRBD1	TRBV5-1	15	TRBJ2-7	TGCGCCAGCACCCTCGGGGACAGGGGCCTCGGGGAGCAGTACTTC	CASTLGDRGLGEQYF
NA	NA	TRBV20-1	16	TRBJ1-5	TGCAGTGCTAGTATCCCCCCTACGGGGAATAATCAGCCCCAGCATTTT	CSASIPPTGNNQPQHF
NA	NA	TRBV12-5	15	TRBJ1-5	TGTGCTAGTGGTTTGGGAGGGGACCACAATCAGCCCCAGCATTTT	CASGLGGDHNQPQHF
few	TRBD1	TRBV13	16	TRBJ2-1	TGTGCCAGCAGCTTAGGCCTGGGACAGATCAACAATGAGCAGTTCTTC	CASSLGLGQINNEQFF
NA	NA	TRBV7-8	14	TRBJ1-5	TGTGCCAGCAGCTTTGGGATTTCCTTGGAGCCCCAGCATTTT	CASSFGISLEPQHF
NA	NA	TRBV28	18	TRBJ2-6	TGTGCCAGCACCCCCGGGGCGGGTTCGAGCTCTGGGGCCAACGTCCTGACTTTC	CASTPGAGSSSGANVLTF
NA	NA	TRBV13	16	TRBJ2-1	TGTGCCAGCAGCTTGCATCCAGGACAGCCCTACAATGAGCAGTTCTTC	CASSLHPGQPYNEQFF
NA	TRBD1	TRBV5-1	16	TRBJ1-1	TGCGCCAGCAGCTCTGCGACAGGGGGCCTGAACACTGAAGCTTTCTTT	CASSSATGGLNTEAFF
many	TRBD1	TRBV24-1	14	TRBJ2-1	TGTGCCACCCAAGGACAGGGGGGGTTGAATGAGCAGTTCTTC	CATQGQGGLNEQFF
few	TRBD1	TRBV15	16	TRBJ1-6	TGTGCCACCAGCAGAGATTACGACAGGGTGGGATCACCCCTCCACTTT	CATSRDYDRVGSPLHF
NA	NA	TRBV7-6	17	TRBJ2-5	TGTGCCCGCAGCTTTGCCCCCCCCGGAGGGGGCCAGGAGACCCAGTACTTC	CARSFAPPGGGQETQYF
NA	TRBD2	TRBV7-2	15	TRBJ2-1	TGTGCCAGCAGCTTAGTACTAGCGGGGGTCAATGAGCAGTTCTTC	CASSLVLAGVNEQFF
NA	TRBD1	TRBV20-1	15	TRBJ2-1	TGCAGTGCTCGAGGACAGGTGGGGGACTACAATGAGCAGTTCTTC	CSARGQVGDYNEQFF
NA	TRBD1	TRBV27	16	TRBJ1-2	TGTGCCAGCGCTGGGACAGGCGAGCCCTCTAACTATGGCTACACCTTC	CASAGTGEPSNYGYTF
few	NA	TRBV28	16	TRBJ2-7	TGTGCCAGCAGCCGCGGCGGCGGGGGCCGCTCCTACGAGCAGTACTTC	CASSRGGGGRSYEQYF
NA	TRBD1	TRBV11-1	16	TRBJ2-1	TGTGCCAGCAGTATTGCCGGACAGGTTTTAGGAGGTGAGCAGTTCTTC	CASSIAGQVLGGEQFF
few	TRBD1	TRBV7-2	13	TRBJ2-5	TGTGCCAGCAGCTCACAGGGGTTCCGATGGCAGTACTTC	CASSSQGFRWQYF
NA	NA	TRBV30	14	TRBJ2-6	TGTGCCTGGAGCCGAGACTCTGGGGCCAACGTCCTGACTTTC	CAWSRDSGANVLTF
few	TRBD1	TRBV2	14	TRBJ2-3	TGTGCCAGCATTTATGACAGGGAAGTAGATACGCAGTATTTT	CASIYDREVDTQYF
NA	TRBD1	TRBV20-1	14	TRBJ2-5	TGCAGTGCTAGTGCGCAGGGGGTTTTAGAGACCCAGTACTTC	CSASAQGVLETQYF
few	TRBD1	TRBV28	16	TRBJ2-7	TGTGCCAGCAGTTTCTCCGGGACAGGGAGCTCCTACGAGCAGTACTTC	CASSFSGTGSSYEQYF
NA	TRBD1	TRBV5-1	15	TRBJ1-2	TGCGCCAGCAGAACCGGGACAGGGGGCTACTATGGCTACACCTTC	CASRTGTGGYYGYTF
NA	NA	TRBV7-9	15	TRBJ1-6	TGTGCCAGCAGCGACTCGGCAGGGAATGGTTCACCCCTCCACTTT	CASSDSAGNGSPLHF
NA	NA	TRBV7-9	14	TRBJ1-3	TGTGCCAGCAGCTTAGTCACAGGGAGAAACACCATATATTTT	CASSLVTGRNTIYF
NA	TRBD2	TRBV5-1	16	TRBJ2-1	TGCGCCAGCAGCCTAGGACTAGCGCGGGATTACAATGGGCAGTTCTTC	CASSLGLARDYNGQFF
many	TRBD1	TRBV6-2/TRBV6-3	14	TRBJ2-7	TGTGCCAGCGGGGACCGAGACAGGGCCTACGAGCAGTACTTC	CASGDRDRAYEQYF
few	NA	TRBV5-1	14	TRBJ1-2	TGCGCCAGCAGCTCAACCGGGGCTAACTATGGCTACACCTTC	CASSSTGANYGYTF
NA	NA	TRBV5-1	16	TRBJ2-2	TGCGCCAGCAGCATCCAACCAGGGGCACCCACCGGGGAGCTGTTTTTT	CASSIQPGAPTGELFF
few	TRBD2	TRBV27	14	TRBJ2-5	TGTGCCAGCGCACTAGCGGGGGCTCTCAATGAGCAGTACTTC	CASALAGALNEQYF
many	NA	TRBV30	12	TRBJ1-2	TGTGCCTGGATTGTCAGGCCTGGTGGCTACACCTTC	CAWIVRPGGYTF
many	NA	TRBV27	13	TRBJ2-3	TGTGCCAGCACTAGGACTAGCACAGATACGCAGTATTTT	CASTRTSTDTQYF
NA	NA	TRBV12-3/TRBV12-4	12	TRBJ1-5	TGTGCCAGCAGCCCCTACAATCAGCCCCAGCATTTT	CASSPYNQPQHF
NA	NA	TRBV24-1	13	TRBJ2-7	TGTGCCACCAGCGAGGGCTCCTACTACGAGCAGTACTTC	CATSEGSYYEQYF
NA	NA	TRBV5-1	16	TRBJ2-2	TGCGCCAGCAGCTTGGCCGGGACAAGAAACACCGGGGAGCTGTTTTTT	CASSLAGTRNTGELFF
few	TRBD1	TRBV12-3/TRBV12-4	13	TRBJ1-5	TGTGCCAGCAGCAAGGACAGGCATCAGCCCCAGCATTTT	CASSKDRHQPQHF
NA	NA	TRBV29-1	14	TRBJ2-4	TGCAGCGTTGAAGTAGTACAGGCAAATAATGAGCAGTACTTC	CSVEVVQANNEQYF
many	NA	TRBV7-6	12	TRBJ2-7	TGTGCCAGCAGCCCCACCAGTTCAGTGCAGTACTTC	CASSPTSSVQYF
NA	TRBD1	TRBV28	14	TRBJ2-7	TGTGCCAGCAGTGAGACAGGGCTAACCTACGAGCAGTACTTC	CASSETGLTYEQYF